This entry lists 14 T cell receptor beta chains sequenced from one sample in a study of T cell changes during pregnancy in multiple sclerosis. Generated by immunoSEQ multiplex PCR, the TCRdb table keeps only in-frame clones and is missing some. The repertoire includes fewer than 40,000 clones, about 94% of them detected once, and 0.3% to 0.4% sits in the top ten. The sample was CD4+ T cells from peripheral blood mononuclear cells, taken after pregnancy. All receptors derive from a female donor with multiple sclerosis, enrolled in a pregnancy study.

The chain joins TRBV18 to TRBJ2-7; TRBD2 might be the D (6 bases). Germline loops: CDR1 KGHSH, CDR2 LQKENI. CDR3 length: 14 residues. V lost 0 bases and J 5 bases, leaving 11 bases between the germline ends. The CDR3 sequence: CASSPPGPGDEQYF. In nucleotides, the CDR3 is TGTGCCAGCTCACCACCCGGACCGGGGGACGAGCAGTACTTC.

The CDR3 loop reads CASLEQGPTNEQFF. CDR3 bases: TGTGCCAGCCTCGAGCAGGGGCCCACCAATGAGCAGTTCTTC. V is TRBV2 and J is TRBJ2-1, with D tentatively TRBD1 (6 bases). The V gene lost 8 bases and the J gene lost 6 bases, with 17 bases spanning the gap. Germline values: CDR1 SNHLY, CDR2 FYNNEI. The CDR3 runs 14 residues.

The rearrangement uses TRBV11-2 and TRBJ1-2, with a weak D call TRBD1 (6 bases). Trimming shortened V by 6 bases and J by 8 bases, and 25 bases separated the two germline ends. The CDR3 totals 16 residues. Germline V gives CDR1 SGHAT, CDR2 FQNNGV. CDR3: CASRALPRDTEPGYTF. CDR3 nucleotides: TGTGCCAGCAGGGCCCTTCCCCGGGACACCGAGCCGGGCTACACCTTC.

CDR3 DNA: TGTGCCAGCTCACGCGTCGAGACTAGCGGGGGGGCCAGCGATACGCAGTATTTT. This encodes CASSRVETSGGASDTQYF. The chain links TRBV18 to TRBJ2-3; 14 positions match TRBD2. Germline V gene sequence: CDR1 KGHSH, CDR2 LQKENI. The J segment lost 6 bases and the V segment lost 4 bases, leaving 12 bases of the junction unmatched. This CDR3 has 18 residues.

The J gene is TRBJ1-5, the V gene TRBV19; D perhaps matches TRBD1 (5 bases). The V and J ends lost 8 bases and 1 base respectively, with 15 bases between them. This CDR3 is 15 amino acids long. Germline values: CDR1 LNHDA, CDR2 SQIVND (reference sequence). The CDR3 reads CASAFRARSNQPQHF. The CDR3 bases are TGTGCCAGTGCATTCAGGGCACGAAGCAATCAGCCCCAGCATTTT.

This clone was detected only once. The CDR3 nucleotides read TGTGCCAGCAGCCTGGGGGCTAGGAGCGAGCAGTACTTC. Translated, it gives CASSLGARSEQYF. The chain has TRBV11-2 and TRBJ2-7; a possible D gene is TRBD1 (6 bases). The CDR3 length is 13 residues. V gave up 5 bases and J gave up 6 bases, with 14 bases separating them. CDR1 is SGHAT, CDR2 FQNNGV, per germline.

The chain carries TRBV9 and TRBJ2-3, with D possibly TRBD2 on 6 matching bases. There are 13 residues in the CDR3. Germline CDR1 is SGDLS and CDR2 is YYNGEE. Trimming left V 3 bases short and J 6 bases short, with 11 bases between. The CDR3 DNA follows: TGTGCCAGCAGCGGGCAGGGACTTGATACGCAGTATTTT. The encoded protein is CASSGQGLDTQYF.

V and J are TRBV10-3 and TRBJ1-1; the match to TRBD1 covers 11 bases. The germline gives CDR1 ENHRY, CDR2 SYGVKD. V trimming: 4 bases; J trimming: 6 bases; junction bases outside the gene matches: 4. This CDR3 comprises 14 residues. In nucleotides, the CDR3 is TGTGCCATCAGTGGGCCGGGACAGGGGGCTGAAGCTTTCTTT. Amino acids: CAISGPGQGAEAFF.

This chain uses TRBV7-3 with TRBJ2-7; the D gene is possibly TRBD2 (6 bases). The ends were cut back, 5 bases at V and 0 bases at J, with 11 bases in the middle. The CDR3 is made up of 14 amino acids. Germline values: CDR1 SGHTA, CDR2 FQGTGA. In nucleotides, the CDR3 is TGTGCCAGCAGCCGGGACGGGAGCTCCTACGAGCAGTACTTC. It yields the protein CASSRDGSSYEQYF.

J is TRBJ1-2 and V is TRBV7-8; TRBD1 matches 8 bases. CDR1 and CDR2 from the germline V gene are SGHVS and FQNEAQ. The CDR3 is 14 amino acids. Trimming took 1 base from V and 6 from J; bases not matched to a gene: 4. The CDR3 DNA follows: TGTGCCAGCAGCTTAGGGACAGGGATCGATGGCTACACCTTC. It specifies CASSLGTGIDGYTF.

The chain links TRBV9 to TRBJ2-5; D might be TRBD1 (5 bases). Germline V gene data show CDR1 as SGDLS and CDR2 as YYNGEE. V lost 4 bases, J lost 4 bases, and 8 bases lay in between. The CDR3 runs 12 residues. CDR3 region: CASSPQGETQYF. In DNA form, the CDR3 reads TGTGCCAGCAGCCCTCAGGGAGAGACCCAGTACTTC.

The chain uses TRBV27 and TRBJ2-1; D remains unclear. Trimming cost V 6 bases and J 12 bases, with 15 bases left between them. CDR3 length: 12 amino acids. CDR1 MNHEY and CDR2 SMNVEV come from the germline V gene (reference sequence). The CDR3 spells CASRNSLFVQFF. The CDR3 DNA reads TGTGCCAGCAGGAACTCATTATTTGTGCAGTTCTTC.

The V gene is TRBV12-5, the J gene TRBJ2-3, with D possibly being TRBD1 (5 bases). Germline CDR1 and CDR2: LGHNT and FRNRAP. V lost 3 bases to trimming and J lost 0 bases, with 16 bases between them. This CDR3 contains 17 residues. CDR3 residues: CASGLPVRGWSTDTQYF. The CDR3 DNA reads as TGTGCTAGTGGTTTACCAGTAAGGGGTTGGAGCACAGATACGCAGTATTTT.

This rearrangement joins TRBV9 to TRBJ2-2; the match to TRBD2 covers 11 bases. There are 18 residues in the CDR3. In germline, CDR1 is SGDLS, CDR2 YYNGEE. J gave up 4 bases and V 1 base, and 9 bases lay outside the gene matches. CDR3 protein: CASSVYLAGGDGTGELFF. For the CDR3, the DNA is TGTGCCAGCAGCGTATATCTAGCGGGGGGCGACGGCACCGGGGAGCTGTTTTTT.